This T cell receptor (beta chain) was sequenced for a study of cytomegalovirus exposure and HLA in healthy donors. Libraries were prepared by immunoSEQ multiplex PCR; TCRdb keeps only in-frame clonotypes and omits some of them. The table shows around 250,000 clones, with roughly 87% occurring only once. This clone came up once. V shed 4 bases and J shed 3 bases, with 12 bases lying between them. The germline V gene encodes CDR1 SGHTA and CDR2 FQGNSA. This CDR3 region has 14 residues. This chain links TRBV7-2 with TRBJ2-5; D is perhaps TRBD2 (6 bases). Input material: PBMCs. The sequence came from a woman aged 25 to 45 in good health and CMV-seronegative. The CDR3 DNA reads as TGTGCCAGCAGCTCCGGGACTTATAAAGAGACCCAGTACTTC. As protein: CASSSGTYKETQYF.